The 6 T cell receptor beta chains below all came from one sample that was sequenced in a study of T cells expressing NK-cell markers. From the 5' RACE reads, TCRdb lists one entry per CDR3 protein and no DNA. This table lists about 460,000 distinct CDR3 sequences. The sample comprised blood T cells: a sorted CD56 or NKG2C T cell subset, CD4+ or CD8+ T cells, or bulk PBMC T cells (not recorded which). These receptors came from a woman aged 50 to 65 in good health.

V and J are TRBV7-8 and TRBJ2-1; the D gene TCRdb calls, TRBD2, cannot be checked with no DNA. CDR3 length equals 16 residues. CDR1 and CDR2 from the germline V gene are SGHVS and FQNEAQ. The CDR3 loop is CASSTGLAGVEDEQFF.

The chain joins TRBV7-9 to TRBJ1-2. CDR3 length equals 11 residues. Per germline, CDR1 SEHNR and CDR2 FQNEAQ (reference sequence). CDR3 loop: CASKVGRSYTF.

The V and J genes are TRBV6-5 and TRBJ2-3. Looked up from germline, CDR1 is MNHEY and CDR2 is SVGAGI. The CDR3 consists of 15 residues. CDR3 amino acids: CASSLSPTSTDTQYF.

This CDR3 reads CASLSPGTLNEQFF. The chain uses TRBV4-1 and TRBJ2-1; the D call of TRBD1 rests on TCRdb alone, since no DNA is present to check it. Germline CDR1 is MGHRA and CDR2 is YSYEKL. The length of the CDR3 is 14 residues.

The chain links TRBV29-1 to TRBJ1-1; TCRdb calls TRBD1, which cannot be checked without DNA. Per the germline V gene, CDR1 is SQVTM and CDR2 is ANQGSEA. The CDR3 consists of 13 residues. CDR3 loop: CSVAYRINTEAFF.

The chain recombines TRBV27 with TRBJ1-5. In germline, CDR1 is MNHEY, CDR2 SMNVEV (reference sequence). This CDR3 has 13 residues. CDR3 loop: CASSLRVHQPQHF.